The 17 T cell receptor beta chains reported below all come from one sample, sequenced in a study of vaccination and CD4 T cells after COVID-19. Their recognized antigens are unknown. Indicated treatment: approximately nine-day PBMC culture with coronavirus spike peptide pools or control peptides (ViraFEST assay). Sequence data for DNA of cultured CD4+ T cells were generated by the Oncomine TCR Beta short-read assay. TCRdb re-analysed the PCR reads in MiXCR, keeping a single row per CDR3 protein. The table lists roughly 10,000 distinct CDR3 sequences, roughly half of them singletons. The sample taken for sequencing was CD4+ T cells from blood, cultured in vitro. These receptors came from a human donor who had recovered from COVID-19.

This clonotype was picked up one time. The chain recombines TRBV11-3 with TRBJ2-7, with 12 bases lining up with TRBD1. The CDR3 covers 15 residues. V trimming: 4 bases; J trimming: 3 bases; junction bases outside the gene matches: 4. The germline gives CDR1 SGHNT, CDR2 YENEEA. CDR3: CASSSWDRGLYEQYF. The CDR3 DNA reads as TGTGCCAGCAGCTCCTGGGACAGGGGGCTCTACGAGCAGTACTTC.

The rearrangement joins TRBV19 to TRBJ1-2, with 7 bases identical to TRBD1. The CDR3 runs 12 residues. Germline CDR1 and CDR2: LNHDA and SQIVND (reference sequence). The ends lost 6 bases at V and 2 bases at J; junction bases unmatched: 0. The CDR3 reads CASRQGNYGYTF. The CDR3 DNA sequence: TGTGCCAGTAGACAGGGGAACTATGGCTACACCTTC.

This clonotype has just a few counts. V is TRBV20-1 and J is TRBJ1-3; D is unresolved. The CDR3 is 12 residues long. V lost 6 bases and J 8 bases, leaving 14 bases between the germline ends. CDR1 is DFQATT, CDR2 SNEGSKA, per germline (reference sequence). The CDR3 DNA sequence: TGCAGTGCCCCCCGGGGTGGGGACACCATATATTTT. Translating gives CSAPRGGDTIYF.

This clonotype was picked up one time. V usage is TRBV27 and J usage is TRBJ1-3; 7 bases map to TRBD1. Trimming removed 4 bases from V and 3 bases from J; junction bases left unmatched: 6. Germline V gives CDR1 MNHEY, CDR2 SMNVEV (reference sequence). The CDR3 spans 15 residues. The CDR3 bases are TGTGCCAGCAGTTCGGAGGGGGCTGGTGGAAACACCATATATTTT. It specifies CASSSEGAGGNTIYF.

This clonotype rates as large. The chain is built from TRBV20-1 and TRBJ1-4, with a weak D call TRBD1 (6 bases). The V gene's germline CDR1 is DFQATT and CDR2 SNEGSKA (reference sequence). The CDR3 totals 16 residues. Trimming left V 6 bases short and J 4 bases short, with 21 bases between. The CDR3 DNA reads TGCAGTGCCCCGGGCGGGCAGGGGATCATTAATGAAAAACTGTTTTTT. Protein product: CSAPGGQGIINEKLFF.

The rearrangement links TRBV12-3 or TRBV12-4 to TRBJ1-5; perhaps TRBD1 as D (6 bases). V was cut by 6 bases and J by 0 bases, with 12 bases left in between. The CDR3 sequence is 15 residues long. The CDR3 coding sequence is TGTGCCAGCAGCCATGGACAGCGTAGCAATCAGCCCCAGCATTTT. Amino acids: CASSHGQRSNQPQHF.

The chain employs TRBV20-1 and TRBJ1-5; 9 bases agree with TRBD1. With 2 bases clipped from V and 4 bases from J, the junction kept 6 bases outside the gene matches. This CDR3 comprises 15 residues. Germline assignment: CDR1 DFQATT and CDR2 SNEGSKA (reference sequence). The CDR3 is CSARTGGASNQPQHF. CDR3 DNA: TGCAGTGCTAGAACAGGGGGCGCTTCTAATCAGCCCCAGCATTTT.

The CDR3 DNA reads as TGTGCCAGCAGCGACCCGACTTCACCCCTCCACTTT. This codes for CASSDPTSPLHF. This sequence joins TRBV9 and TRBJ1-6; D remains ambiguous. CDR3 length equals 12 residues. The germline CDR1 and CDR2 sequences are SGDLS and YYNGEE. V was cut by 3 bases and J by 9 bases, with 7 bases left in between.

The chain carries TRBV12-3 or TRBV12-4 and TRBJ2-5; D unclear. CDR3 length equals 13 residues. V gave up 6 bases and J gave up 8 bases, with 16 bases separating them. The CDR3 is CASSFDLLDTQYF. CDR3 in DNA: TGTGCCAGCAGCTTCGACTTGCTCGACACCCAGTACTTC.

This clonotype was observed a few times. The genes are TRBV7-2 and TRBJ2-5; D gene unclear. Germline V gene sequence: CDR1 SGHTA, CDR2 FQGNSA. The CDR3 covers 14 residues. Trimming pared 3 bases from V and 4 bases from J, leaving 12 bases between. This chain's CDR3 is CASSFLVVAETQYF. The CDR3 DNA reads TGTGCCAGCAGCTTCCTGGTCGTTGCAGAGACCCAGTACTTC.

This clonotype was seen a handful of times. Written as DNA, the CDR3 is TGTGCCAGTAGTAGGCGGGAGACCCAGTACTTC. As protein: CASSRRETQYF. V is TRBV19 and J is TRBJ2-5; D unclear. The CDR3 sequence is 11 residues long. The germline V gene has CDR1 LNHDA and CDR2 SQIVND (reference sequence). The V end was cut by 4 bases, the J end by 5 bases, with 5 bases between.

The gene calls are TRBV29-1 and TRBJ1-2, with D possibly being TRBD1 (6 bases). The V gene's germline CDR1 is SQVTM and CDR2 ANQGSEA. The CDR3 length is 12 residues. Between the trimmed V and J ends, which lost 5 bases and 4 bases, there was a span of 11 bases. The DNA for the CDR3 is TGCAGCGTTTCCAGGGGAGGCTATGGCTACACCTTC. It yields the protein CSVSRGGYGYTF.

In this sample, this clonotype turned up a few times. This sequence joins TRBV7-9 and TRBJ2-5; unclear D gene. CDR1 is SEHNR, CDR2 FQNEAQ, per germline (reference sequence). Trimming stripped 4 bases from V and 5 bases from J, with 14 bases between. The CDR3 is 14 residues long. The DNA for the CDR3 is TGTGCCAGCAGCTCGACACGTCCCCGGGAGACCCAGTACTTC. Translation gives CASSSTRPRETQYF.

The V and J genes are TRBV10-1 and TRBJ2-2, with D maybe TRBD1 (5 bases). The CDR3 length is 12 residues. The germline gives CDR1 WNHNN, CDR2 SYGVQD (reference sequence). Deletions cut 4 bases from V and 5 bases from J, with 5 bases between. The DNA of the CDR3 is TGCGCCAGCAGTGCAGGGACCGGGGAGCTGTTTTTT. Translated, it gives CASSAGTGELFF.

The chain couples TRBV10-2 to TRBJ1-2; no firm D call. The germline V and J ends were trimmed by 5 bases and 4 bases, with 14 bases remaining between them. From germline, CDR1 is WSHSY and CDR2 SAAADI. CDR3 length equals 14 residues. CDR3 in amino acids: CASSPRPGTYGYTF. The DNA for the CDR3 is TGCGCCAGCAGTCCCCGGCCGGGAACCTATGGCTACACCTTC.

This clonotype was counted only a few times. This chain connects TRBV6-1 to TRBJ1-6; 7 bases fit TRBD1. The V segment lost 5 bases and the J segment 7 bases; nucleotides outside the gene matches: 8. CDR1 and CDR2 (germline): MNHNS, SASEGT. There are 15 residues in the CDR3. The CDR3 DNA follows: TGTGCCAGCAGTATAAACCGGGACAGCAATTCACCCCTCCACTTT. Translating gives CASSINRDSNSPLHF.

In this sample, this clonotype turned up a few times. The chain employs TRBV12-3 or TRBV12-4 and TRBJ1-2; D is undetermined. V gave up 3 bases and J gave up 1 base, with 9 bases separating them. The CDR3 runs to 14 residues. CDR3 residues: CASSFRGDNYGYTF. The DNA of the CDR3 is TGTGCCAGCAGTTTTCGGGGAGATAACTATGGCTACACCTTC.